The clone carrying this T cell receptor beta chain was counted between two and nine times. The table came from immunoSEQ multiplex PCR; TCRdb's copy has only in-frame clones and leaves some out. The sample consists of about 96,000 clones, more than 80% of them appearing once. The data were obtained in a study of OX40 agonist ivuxolimab in advanced cancers. Per the germline V gene, CDR1 is MGHRA and CDR2 is YSYEKL. Trimming took off 4 bases at V and 4 bases at J, with 19 bases between the two ends. CDR3 length: 16 residues. V is TRBV4-1 and J is TRBJ1-2; D is ambiguous. The receptor comes from an adult with an advanced solid tumor such as melanoma, head and neck, liver or kidney cancer. The sequenced sample was CD4+ or CD8+ T cells sorted from blood, obtained in a trial of the OX40 agonist ivuxolimab. The CDR3, as DNA: TGCGCCAGCAGCCCTACACAAGACCCGGCCCTCTATGGCTACACCTTC. It yields the protein CASSPTQDPALYGYTF.